The 10 T cell receptor beta chains in this list originate from one sample, sequenced in a study of blood T cell repertoires in COVID-19. The protocol was immunoSEQ multiplex PCR, while the TCRdb copy is restricted to in-frame clones and leaves out a portion. The sample lists roughly 410,000 clones, 80% to 90% seen once, with 2.3% in the top ten. The sample comprised peripheral blood. Receptors were obtained from a woman aged 60-75 years with COVID-19, enrolled during active disease.

CDR3 sequence reads: CASGTGTSGGADTQYF. The CDR3 coding sequence is TGTGCTAGTGGTACGGGGACTAGCGGGGGGGCTGATACGCAGTATTTT. The V and J genes are TRBV12-5 and TRBJ2-3; TRBD2 aligns across 16 bases. This CDR3 contains 16 residues. In germline, CDR1 is LGHNT, CDR2 FRNRAP. Unmatched junction bases numbered 5, after V lost 5 bases and J lost 6 bases.

This chain connects TRBV18 to TRBJ2-7; TRBD1 might be the D (6 bases). Germline lookup yields CDR1 KGHSH and CDR2 LQKENI. V lost 6 bases and J lost 2, with 14 bases in between. This CDR3 comprises 14 residues. The CDR3 sequence is CASSPEDSPYEQYF. The CDR3 region has the DNA TGTGCCAGCTCCCCCGAGGACAGTCCCTACGAGCAGTACTTC.

The CDR3 DNA reads TGTGCCAGCAGCTTAGCGGGCAGGGGTCGAACCGGGGAGCTGTTTTTT. Residues: CASSLAGRGRTGELFF. The V call is TRBV11-2, the J call TRBJ2-2, with D perhaps TRBD1 (6 bases). V was cut by 1 base and J by 5 bases, with 14 bases left in between. This CDR3 is 16 amino acids long. The V gene's germline CDR1 is SGHAT and CDR2 FQNNGV.

The sample holds one count of this clone. This chain joins TRBV11-2 and TRBJ1-3; D is uncertain. Looked up from germline, CDR1 is SGHAT and CDR2 is FQNNGV. The CDR3 extends over 15 amino acids. Trimming stripped 5 bases from V and 0 bases from J, with 11 bases between. The CDR3 spells CASSRTTNSGNTIYF. The CDR3 nucleotides read TGTGCCAGCAGCCGTACGACAAACTCTGGAAACACCATATATTTT.

The rearrangement uses TRBV21-1 and TRBJ1-2; the table's D call, TRBD1, has no DNA check behind it. TRBV21-1 is termed a pseudogene. The CDR3 sequence is 14 residues long. The CDR3 loop is CASLTGGGLDGYTF. The CDR3 DNA follows: TGTGCCAGCTTGACAGGGGGCGGCTTGGATGGCTACACCTTC.

The chain has TRBV5-1 and TRBJ2-3; TRBD2 might be the D (5 bases). Germline CDR1 is SGHRS and CDR2 is YFSETQ. The CDR3 has 16 amino acids. Trimming pared 3 bases from V and 2 bases from J, leaving 16 bases between. CDR3 DNA: TGCGCCAGCAGCTCGGGTGCGGGCCGCAACACAGATACGCAGTATTTT. Encoded protein: CASSSGAGRNTDTQYF. The complete variable domain, with remaining parts taken from reference TRBV5-1 and TRBJ2-3, reads KAGVTQTPRYLIKTRGQQVTLSCSPISGHRSVSWYQQTPGQGLQFLFEYFSETQRNKGNFPGRFSGRQFSNSRSEMNVSTLELGDSALYLCASSSGAGRNTDTQYFGPGTRLTVL.

The chain joins TRBV15 to TRBJ2-4; 7 nucleotides agree with TRBD2. CDR1 LNHNV and CDR2 YYDKDF come from the germline V gene (reference sequence). V trimming: 0 bases; J trimming: 6 bases; junction bases outside the gene matches: 5. The CDR3 loop spans 15 amino acids. The CDR3 is CATSRDTGGSNIQYF. The CDR3 coding sequence is TGTGCCACCAGCAGAGATACGGGGGGATCAAACATTCAGTACTTC.

The chain carries TRBV19 and TRBJ2-7, with D uncertain. Germline V lookup: CDR1 LNHDA, CDR2 SQIVND (reference sequence). The CDR3 contains 15 residues. V gave up 5 bases and J gave up 0 bases, with 14 bases separating them. DNA of the CDR3: TGTGCCAGTAGTGTTGGCGGCGCATCCTCCTACGAGCAGTACTTC. Encoded protein: CASSVGGASSYEQYF.

This clone was recorded a few times. The chain carries TRBV5-8 and TRBJ2-2, with D possibly matching TRBD1 (6 bases). The V and J ends lost 4 bases and 13 bases respectively, with 17 bases between them. The germline gives CDR1 SGHTS, CDR2 YDEGEE. This CDR3 comprises 13 residues. The DNA for the CDR3 is TGTGCCAGCAGCCCGCAACAGGGCAGGGCGCTGTTTTTT. Its protein product is CASSPQQGRALFF.

The gene calls are TRBV5-1 and TRBJ1-2; 7 bases fit TRBD1. Per germline, CDR1 SGHRS and CDR2 YFSETQ. This CDR3 spans 14 amino acids. Unmatched junction bases numbered 7, after V lost 4 bases and J lost 4 bases. CDR3 sequence reads: CASSPGQVGYGYTF. Written as DNA, the CDR3 is TGCGCCAGCAGCCCCGGACAGGTCGGCTATGGCTACACCTTC.